The 29 T cell receptor beta chains below all came from one sample that was sequenced in a study. One entry per CDR3 protein results from TCRdb running MiXCR on the RT-PCR reads. The sample yields approximately 720,000 distinct CDR3 sequences, 14% seen once. Sequenced input: memory CD4+ T cells from blood. Receptor source: a female donor in good health, serving as a healthy control.

The chain employs TRBV12-3 or TRBV12-4 and TRBJ2-3; tentatively, D is TRBD2 (7 bases). This CDR3 has 13 residues. V was clipped by 11 bases and J by 5 bases, with 17 bases between them. The chain's CDR3 is CAGKGGAGDTQYF. In nucleotides, the CDR3 is TGTGCCGGTAAAGGGGGGGCCGGAGATACGCAGTATTTT.

The table lists this clonotype with many counts. The genes are TRBV5-5 and TRBJ1-2; TRBD1 aligns across 7 bases. The CDR3 has 14 amino acids. V was pared by 6 bases and J by 4 bases, with 9 bases of the junction left unmatched. CDR1 SGHKS and CDR2 YYEKEE come from the germline V gene (reference sequence). The CDR3: CASTVQTGSYGYTF. The CDR3 nucleotides read TGTGCCAGCACCGTTCAGACAGGGAGCTATGGCTACACCTTC.

This clonotype was observed a handful of times. The gene calls are TRBV5-1 and TRBJ2-7; D not resolved. The CDR3 has 12 amino acids. V was trimmed by 4 bases and J by 6 bases, leaving 11 bases between them. Per the germline V gene, CDR1 is SGHRS and CDR2 is YFSETQ. The DNA for the CDR3 is TGCGCCAGCAGCGACCAGTTGGTCGAGCAGTACTTC. Its translation is CASSDQLVEQYF. The full variable domain, rest sourced from reference TRBV5-1 and TRBJ2-7, is KAGVTQTPRYLIKTRGQQVTLSCSPISGHRSVSWYQQTPGQGLQFLFEYFSETQRNKGNFPGRFSGRQFSNSRSEMNVSTLELGDSALYLCASSDQLVEQYFGPGTRLTVT.

This clonotype was recorded a few times. The chain employs TRBV5-4 and TRBJ1-2; a weak D match, TRBD1 (5 bases). V was trimmed by 2 bases and J by 8 bases, leaving 16 bases between them. Per the germline V gene, CDR1 is SGHNT and CDR2 is YYREEE (reference sequence). This CDR3 has 14 residues. The CDR3 reads CASSFDGGVKGYTF. CDR3 nucleotides: TGTGCCAGCAGCTTCGATGGGGGGGTTAAGGGCTACACCTTC.

This chain joins TRBV25-1 and TRBJ2-7, with TRBD2 matching over 14 bases. CDR1 and CDR2 (germline): MGHDK, SYGVNS. The CDR3 loop spans 16 amino acids. J was trimmed by 3 bases and V by 2 bases; bases with no gene match: 3. CDR3 DNA sequence: TGTGCCAGCAGTGAACACGGACTAGCGGGAGGCTACGAGCAGTACTTC. This codes for CASSEHGLAGGYEQYF.

V gene TRBV20-1 combines with J gene TRBJ2-1; 11 nucleotides line up with TRBD2. CDR1 and CDR2 (germline): DFQATT, SNEGSKA (reference sequence). CDR3 length: 20 residues. The V segment lost 3 bases and the J segment 6 bases; nucleotides outside the gene matches: 22. CDR3 nucleotide sequence: TGCAGTGCTAGCGGTTTCGGATGGGTGACTAGCGGGAAAGGGGTCAATGAGCAGTTCTTC. It codes for CSASGFGWVTSGKGVNEQFF.

This clonotype came up a few times. V usage is TRBV28 and J usage is TRBJ2-3, with 13 bases lining up with TRBD2. Germline V gene data show CDR1 as MDHEN and CDR2 as SYDVKM. Trimming took 7 bases from V and 6 from J; bases not matched to a gene: 7. The CDR3 spans 15 residues. The CDR3 here is CASITSGRGGDTQYF. For the CDR3, the DNA is TGTGCCAGCATTACTAGCGGGAGGGGAGGGGATACGCAGTATTTT.

V usage is TRBV6-1 and J usage is TRBJ2-7, with a tentative D call TRBD2 (6 bases). With 9 bases removed from V and 0 bases from J, the gap between germline ends came to 39 bases. CDR1 and CDR2 from the germline V gene are MNHNS and SASEGT. This CDR3 has 22 amino acids. This CDR3 is CARPSAGLQKGPIPLSSYEQYF. Written as DNA, the CDR3 is TGTGCCAGGCCCTCGGCGGGGCTGCAAAAAGGACCAATCCCTTTAAGCTCCTACGAGCAGTACTTC.

This chain joins TRBV7-3 and TRBJ1-5; D might be TRBD1 (5 bases). The germline CDR1 and CDR2 sequences are SGHTA and FQGTGA. The CDR3 has 13 amino acids. The V end lost 5 bases, the J end lost 8 bases, and 13 bases lay between the germline ends. CDR3 nucleotide sequence: TGTGCCAGCAGCATAAACCAGGGTGAGCCCCAGCATTTT. This encodes CASSINQGEPQHF.

A few counts support this clonotype. The V and J genes are TRBV12-3 or TRBV12-4 and TRBJ2-1, with D maybe TRBD1 (5 bases). The CDR3 loop spans 14 amino acids. V shed 8 bases and J shed 6 bases, with 17 bases lying between them. CDR3 in amino acids: CASVRVVGSNEQFF. CDR3 sequence (DNA): TGTGCCAGCGTCAGGGTAGTAGGGTCCAATGAGCAGTTCTTC.

The chain couples TRBV20-1 to TRBJ2-7, with 13 bases lining up with TRBD2. This CDR3 comprises 16 residues. Trimming at V came to 0 bases and at J to 5 bases, leaving 7 bases not matched to a gene. Germline lookup yields CDR1 DFQATT and CDR2 SNEGSKA (reference sequence). CDR3 nucleotide sequence: TGCAGTGCTAGAGATCTACTAGCGGGAGGGCCGAACGAGCAGTACTTC. Translated: CSARDLLAGGPNEQYF.

This clonotype has at least ten counts. The chain is built from TRBV20-1 and TRBJ2-3; 7 positions match TRBD2. V shed 6 bases and J 5 bases; nucleotides not matched to a gene: 8. This CDR3 contains 13 residues. Germline V CDR1 and CDR2: DFQATT, SNEGSKA (reference sequence). Written as DNA, the CDR3 is TGCAGTGCCCCGACTAGCTGGGGAGATACGCAGTATTTT. Its translation: CSAPTSWGDTQYF.

The rearrangement joins TRBV6-5 to TRBJ2-1; 9 nucleotides align to TRBD2. Trimming cost V 11 bases and J 5 bases; bases outside gene matches: 10. Germline-derived CDR1 and CDR2 are MNHEY and SVGAGI. This CDR3 comprises 14 residues. The CDR3 region has the DNA TGTGCCGGCATTAGGGCGGGAGGGCACAATGAGCAGTTCTTC. Translating gives CAGIRAGGHNEQFF.

Ten or more counts support this clonotype. In nucleotides, the CDR3 is TGTGCCAGCAGCAGAACAGGCTTCGGGAAGGATCAGCCCCAGCATTTT. Translation gives CASSRTGFGKDQPQHF. V gene TRBV5-6 combines with J gene TRBJ1-5; a possible D gene is TRBD1 (5 bases). CDR1 SGHDT and CDR2 YYEEEE come from the germline V gene. The CDR3 length is 16 residues. V was cut by 4 bases and J by 5 bases, with 19 bases left in between.

J is TRBJ2-1 and V is TRBV12-3 or TRBV12-4; 11 positions match TRBD1. There are 15 residues in the CDR3. The V segment lost 7 bases and the J segment 9 bases; nucleotides outside the gene matches: 11. The chain's CDR3 is CASINGQGARGEQFF. CDR3 nucleotides: TGTGCCAGCATCAACGGACAGGGGGCTCGAGGTGAGCAGTTCTTC.

This clonotype was detected many times. The chain carries TRBV4-3 and TRBJ2-3; TRBD2 matches 7 bases. The CDR3 runs to 14 residues. CDR1 LGHNA and CDR2 YSLEER come from the germline V gene. V lost 4 bases and J lost 6; bases outside the gene matches: 7. The CDR3, as DNA: TGCGCCAGCAGCCTCCGGACTAGTCAGGATACGCAGTATTTT. Translating it yields CASSLRTSQDTQYF.

At least ten counts were recorded for this clonotype. V and J are TRBV7-6 and TRBJ1-3; D unresolved. Germline V CDR1 and CDR2: SGHVS, FNYEAQ. This CDR3 spans 12 amino acids. Trimming shortened V by 4 bases and J by 2 bases, and 3 bases separated the two germline ends. In nucleotides, the CDR3 is TGTGCCAGCAGCTCCGCTGGAAACACCATATATTTT. Its translation: CASSSAGNTIYF.

The chain links TRBV4-2 to TRBJ2-2; 7 nucleotides align to TRBD1. This CDR3 comprises 19 residues. Per the germline V gene, CDR1 is LGHNA and CDR2 is YNFKEQ. The ends lost 5 bases at V and 3 bases at J; junction bases unmatched: 18. The CDR3 here is CASSLALPKQGRYTGELFF. CDR3 DNA: TGTGCCAGCAGCTTGGCCCTCCCCAAACAGGGGCGCTACACCGGGGAGCTGTTTTTT.

The chain links TRBV7-8 to TRBJ2-7; D gene unclear. The DNA end favors TRBJ2-1, so the J call may be wrong. Germline V gene data show CDR1 as SGHVS and CDR2 as FQNEAQ. CDR3 size: 14 residues. CDR3 nucleotide sequence: TGTGCCAGCAGCTTAGTAAAGATGGGGATGGAGCAGTTCTTC. This gives the protein CASSLVKMGMEQFF.

This clonotype was detected a few times. This rearrangement joins TRBV11-2 to TRBJ2-1; weak D call: TRBD2 (5 bases). V dropped 0 bases and J dropped 12 bases, with 18 bases sitting between them. CDR1 is SGHAT and CDR2 is FQNNGV in the germline V gene. The CDR3 spans 15 residues. CDR3 coding DNA: TGTGCCAGCAGCTTAGAGCCTCTGAGCGGATTAAGGCAGTTCTTC. This codes for CASSLEPLSGLRQFF.

Many counts were recorded for this clonotype. The chain recombines TRBV20-1 with TRBJ2-7, with 12 bases fitting TRBD2. This CDR3 region has 15 residues. V trimming: 0 bases; J trimming: 2 bases; junction bases outside the gene matches: 2. Germline assignment: CDR1 DFQATT and CDR2 SNEGSKA (reference sequence). The CDR3 sequence: CSARDGLAGTYEQYF. DNA for the CDR3: TGCAGTGCTAGAGATGGACTAGCGGGGACCTACGAGCAGTACTTC.

This clonotype was detected many times. This chain joins TRBV29-1 and TRBJ2-5, with TRBD1 matching 11 bases. J gave up 7 bases and V 6 bases, and 7 bases lay outside the gene matches. Per the germline V gene, CDR1 is SQVTM and CDR2 is ANQGSEA. The CDR3 loop spans 13 amino acids. The CDR3 DNA follows: TGCAGCGTCGGGACAGGGGGGTTAGGGACCCAGTACTTC. Amino acid sequence: CSVGTGGLGTQYF.

The chain carries TRBV19 and TRBJ2-7, with D possibly being TRBD2 (6 bases). V lost 5 bases to trimming and J lost 7 bases, with 18 bases between them. From germline, CDR1 is LNHDA and CDR2 SQIVND (reference sequence). This CDR3 has 14 amino acids. CDR3 bases: TGTGCCAGTAGTCCCCGGAGGGAGCATGGTGAGCAGTACTTC. It specifies CASSPRREHGEQYF.

This clonotype was observed a few times. The V gene is TRBV27, the J gene TRBJ2-7; TRBD2 aligns across 8 bases. Germline assignment: CDR1 MNHEY and CDR2 SMNVEV (reference sequence). V lost 6 bases and J lost 1; bases outside the gene matches: 11. This CDR3 contains 16 residues. The CDR3: CASRKNSGTWSYEQYF. The CDR3 DNA follows: TGTGCCAGCAGAAAGAATAGCGGGACTTGGTCCTACGAGCAGTACTTC.

This clonotype was counted only a few times. This chain joins TRBV2 and TRBJ2-2, with D uncertain. Germline-derived CDR1 and CDR2 are SNHLY and FYNNEI. The CDR3 consists of 13 residues. V shed 8 bases and J shed 0 bases, with 7 bases lying between them. The CDR3 coding sequence is TGTGCCAGCGGCATGACGAACACCGGGGAGCTGTTTTTT. Protein product: CASGMTNTGELFF.

Details on this clonotype: Sequence at one end of the junction differs from germline and may be a read error. The chain carries TRBV28 and TRBJ2-1; TRBD2 matches 15 bases. CDR1 is MDHEN and CDR2 is SYDVKM in the germline V gene. The CDR3 has 15 residues. The CDR3 nucleotides read TGTGCCAACAGTCCGGGACTAGCGGGAGGTGGCCAGCAGTTCTTC. This gives the protein CANSPGLAGGGQQFF.

This clonotype was seen more than once but under ten times. J is TRBJ2-3 and V is TRBV7-8; 13 nucleotides line up with TRBD2. Germline loops: CDR1 SGHVS, CDR2 FQNEAQ. The CDR3 has 17 residues. V was clipped by 2 bases and J by 5 bases; unmatched bases: 7. The CDR3 spells CASSLLLAGGHEDTQYF. CDR3 nucleotide sequence: TGTGCCAGCAGCTTACTACTAGCGGGGGGGCATGAAGATACGCAGTATTTT.

The gene calls are TRBV29-1 and TRBJ2-3; 7 nucleotides match TRBD1. CDR3 length: 15 amino acids. Germline V gives CDR1 SQVTM, CDR2 ANQGSEA. Losses at the gene ends were 7 bases for V and 11 bases for J; bases not matched to a gene: 21. The CDR3 protein is CSAESFGTAHNEQYF. CDR3 DNA sequence: TGCAGCGCAGAATCTTTTGGGACAGCCCACAATGAGCAGTATTTT.

The chain combines TRBV30 with TRBJ1-1; D remains ambiguous. The germline gives CDR1 GTSNPN, CDR2 SVGIG (reference sequence). The CDR3 has 13 amino acids. The V gene lost 4 bases and the J gene lost 4 bases, with 13 bases spanning the gap. CDR3 residues: CAWTMDLRTEAFF. The CDR3 coding sequence is TGTGCCTGGACCATGGACCTCCGCACTGAAGCTTTCTTT.